This T cell receptor beta chain was sequenced in a study of radiotherapy plus CTLA-4 blockade in lung cancer. Findings and caveats of the study: Tumor-derived TCR clones expanded in blood after radiotherapy plus ipilimumab.

The assay was immunoSEQ multiplex PCR, and TCRdb's table has in-frame clones only and misses some. The profile covers approximately 97,000 clones, with 83% appearing a single time and around 0.79% taken by the ten largest. In regard to this clone: As yet, its antigen is unknown.

CDR3 size: 14 residues. CDR1 SGHRS and CDR2 YFSETQ come from the germline V gene. The germline V and J ends were trimmed by 3 bases and 4 bases, with 12 bases remaining between them. The sequence was obtained from a human donor with non-small cell lung cancer who had stable disease on radiotherapy plus ipilimumab. This specimen was peripheral blood, taken from a patient treated with radiotherapy plus ipilimumab. The genes are TRBV5-1 and TRBJ2-3, with D tentatively TRBD1 or TRBD2 (5 bases each). The CDR3 bases are TGCGCCAGCAGCTCTGGGACCGGCTCAGATACGCAGTATTTT. Amino acid sequence: CASSSGTGSDTQYF. The complete variable domain, with remaining parts taken from reference TRBV5-1 and TRBJ2-3, reads KAGVTQTPRYLIKTRGQQVTLSCSPISGHRSVSWYQQTPGQGLQFLFEYFSETQRNKGNFPGRFSGRQFSNSRSEMNVSTLELGDSALYLCASSSGTGSDTQYFGPGTRLTVL.